The clone carrying this T cell receptor beta chain occurred a few times. V gave up 1 base and J gave up 4 bases, with 14 bases separating them. The CDR3 is 16 amino acids. The germline V gene has CDR1 SGHTA and CDR2 FQGNSA. TCRdb re-called the RT-PCR reads through MiXCR, storing one row per CDR3 protein. The table shows more than 600,000 distinct CDR3 sequences, with approximately 15% occurring only once. The chain is built from TRBV7-2 and TRBJ1-5, with D tentatively TRBD1 (6 bases). The TCR comes from a female donor in good health, serving as a healthy control. Material for sequencing was memory CD4+ T cells from blood. The CDR3 coding sequence is TGTGCCAGCAGCTTAGGATACAGGGTTACTAATCAGCCCCAGCATTTT. Its protein product is CASSLGYRVTNQPQHF.